These 16 T cell receptor beta chains were sequenced from one sample in a study of T cell responses to AZD1222 COVID-19 vaccine. The protocol was immunoSEQ multiplex PCR, while the TCRdb copy is restricted to in-frame clones and leaves out a portion. The sample lists 85,000 to 110,000 clones, 91% occurring once. The material sequenced was peripheral blood, taken on day 0 of AZD1222 vaccination. The receptors stem from an adult in good health.

This chain links TRBV30 with TRBJ1-4; the D gene is possibly TRBD1 (6 bases). The CDR3 runs to 17 residues. V was clipped by 2 bases and J by 6 bases, with 22 bases between them. CDR1 and CDR2 from the germline V gene are GTSNPN and SVGIG (reference sequence). The CDR3 here is CAWSRGGAPTRDEKLFF. CDR3 DNA: TGTGCCTGGAGTCGAGGGGGTGCACCTACTAGGGATGAAAAACTGTTTTTT.

This chain connects TRBV4-3 to TRBJ2-3, with D unresolved. The ends were cut back, 1 base at V and 2 bases at J, with 10 bases in the middle. Germline V lookup: CDR1 LGHNA, CDR2 YSLEER. The CDR3 is made up of 15 amino acids. CDR3 sequence: CASSQGWRSTDTQYF. As DNA, the CDR3 is TGCGCCAGCAGCCAAGGGTGGCGCTCCACAGATACGCAGTATTTT.

V is TRBV6-5 and J is TRBJ1-4; D gene unclear. Trimming cost V 7 bases and J 3 bases, with 9 bases left between them. Per the germline V gene, CDR1 is MNHEY and CDR2 is SVGAGI. This CDR3 comprises 13 residues. The CDR3 sequence is CASTASANEKLFF. The CDR3 coding sequence is TGTGCCAGCACAGCGTCGGCTAATGAAAAACTGTTTTTT.

The V gene is TRBV30, the J gene TRBJ1-3; D not resolved. Trimming took 3 bases from V and 0 from J, leaving 12 bases between them. Germline V CDR1 and CDR2: GTSNPN, SVGIG (reference sequence). The CDR3 has 15 residues. This CDR3 reads CAWRAPVRSGNTIYF. DNA of the CDR3: TGTGCCTGGAGAGCCCCAGTCCGCTCTGGAAACACCATATATTTT. Using reference TRBV30 and TRBJ1-3 for the parts outside the CDR3, the full variable domain is SQTIHQWPATLVQPVGSPLSLECTVEGTSNPNLYWYRQAAGRGLQLLFYSVGIGQISSEVPQNLSASRPQDRQFILSSKKLLLSDSGFYLCAWRAPVRSGNTIYFGEGSWLTVV.

As DNA, the CDR3 is TGCGCCAGCAGCCAAGATTATGGGGGCATCTCTGGAAACACCATATATTTT. Its translation is CASSQDYGGISGNTIYF. The chain combines TRBV4-1 with TRBJ1-3; possible D gene TRBD1, 6 bases. V lost 0 bases and J 0 bases, leaving 12 bases between the germline ends. Germline-derived CDR1 and CDR2 are MGHRA and YSYEKL. The CDR3 extends over 17 amino acids.

The rearrangement uses TRBV6-5 and TRBJ2-1, with no clear D. CDR3 length: 12 amino acids. V was shortened by 2 bases and J by 9 bases, with 8 bases between the two germline ends. The V gene's germline CDR1 is MNHEY and CDR2 SVGAGI. CDR3 protein: CASSYTPSEQFF. DNA for the CDR3: TGTGCCAGCAGTTACACCCCGAGTGAGCAGTTCTTC.

V gene TRBV24-1 combines with J gene TRBJ2-1; D may be TRBD1 (6 bases). The CDR3 contains 15 residues. V lost 4 bases and J 8 bases, leaving 17 bases between the germline ends. Per the germline V gene, CDR1 is KGHDR and CDR2 is SFDVKD. The CDR3 DNA sequence: TGTGCCACCAGTGAAGGGACATGGAAGGGAGATGAGCAGTTCTTC. Its protein product is CATSEGTWKGDEQFF.

The V call is TRBV11-3, the J call TRBJ2-7, with D possibly called TRBD1 or TRBD2 (5 bases each). CDR1 is SGHNT, CDR2 YENEEA, per germline. With 6 bases removed from V and 6 bases from J, the gap between germline ends came to 18 bases. The length of the CDR3 is 14 residues. The CDR3 DNA reads TGTGCCAGCAGTCCTGGGGCGGGCGCCGGCGAGCAGTACTTC. This encodes CASSPGAGAGEQYF.

This chain uses TRBV27 with TRBJ2-7, with D perhaps matching TRBD1 (5 bases). Germline lookup yields CDR1 MNHEY and CDR2 SMNVEV (reference sequence). The CDR3 has 17 amino acids. Trimming left V 0 bases short and J 2 bases short, with 17 bases between. The DNA for the CDR3 is TGTGCCAGCAGTTTATCCAGGGTATCAACCCTCCCCTACGAGCAGTACTTC. This sequence encodes CASSLSRVSTLPYEQYF.

The chain is built from TRBV6-1 and TRBJ2-7; the D is unclear. This CDR3 region has 12 residues. The germline V gene encodes CDR1 MNHNS and CDR2 SASEGT. V was shortened by 0 bases and J by 7 bases, with 7 bases between the two germline ends. The CDR3 bases are TGTGCCAGCAGTGAAGCTGACACGGAGCAGTACTTC. This gives the protein CASSEADTEQYF.

In this sample, this clone turned up once. CDR3 amino acids: CASSFSGEQVTEKLFF. The CDR3 DNA reads as TGTGCCAGCAGTTTCAGTGGAGAACAGGTCACGGAAAAACTGTTTTTT. The chain links TRBV27 to TRBJ1-4; perhaps TRBD1 as D (5 bases). Trimming shortened V by 3 bases and J by 8 bases, and 19 bases separated the two germline ends. CDR3 length equals 16 residues. CDR1 is MNHEY, CDR2 SMNVEV, per germline (reference sequence).

As DNA, the CDR3 is TGTGCCAGCAGCTTACAGGGCGCTGAAAAACTGTTTTTT. It codes for CASSLQGAEKLFF. This chain connects TRBV5-4 to TRBJ1-4; TRBD1 is a possible D gene (6 bases). The CDR3 loop spans 13 amino acids. CDR1 and CDR2 (germline): SGHNT, YYREEE (reference sequence). V was clipped by 2 bases and J by 7 bases, with 9 bases between them.

The rearrangement joins TRBV5-1 to TRBJ2-3; 7 nucleotides line up with TRBD1. The CDR3 has 16 residues. CDR1 is SGHRS and CDR2 is YFSETQ in the germline V gene. V lost 0 bases to trimming and J lost 4 bases; unmatched junction nucleotides: 8. The CDR3 DNA sequence: TGCGCCAGCAGCTTGGAAGGGGGCGCCCCCTCAGATACGCAGTATTTT. Translating it yields CASSLEGGAPSDTQYF.

The chain has TRBV5-1 and TRBJ2-3; a weak D match, TRBD2 (6 bases). This CDR3 comprises 15 residues. Germline loops: CDR1 SGHRS, CDR2 YFSETQ. Trimming stripped 0 bases from V and 1 base from J, with 9 bases between. CDR3 sequence: CASSLGGLGTDTQYF. In nucleotides, the CDR3 is TGCGCCAGCAGCTTGGGGGGACTGGGCACAGATACGCAGTATTTT.

V and J are TRBV10-2 and TRBJ2-5, with 8 bases matching TRBD1. The germline gives CDR1 WSHSY, CDR2 SAAADI. CDR3 length: 13 residues. The trim removed 8 bases at V and 0 bases at J, leaving 2 bases unmatched. The DNA of the CDR3 is TGCGCCAGCCGACAGGGGTACCAAGAGACCCAGTACTTC. Translating it yields CASRQGYQETQYF.

The chain uses TRBV7-9 and TRBJ1-1; TRBD1 might be the D (5 bases). Germline assignment: CDR1 SEHNR and CDR2 FQNEAQ (reference sequence). The CDR3 loop spans 11 amino acids. Trimming removed 5 bases at V and 7 bases at J, with 8 bases between. The CDR3 nucleotides are TGTGCCAGCAGCCGGGGGGGTGAAGCTTTCTTT. Its translation: CASSRGGEAFF.